This TCR beta chain originates from a study of cytomegalovirus exposure and HLA in healthy donors. In regard to this clone: Its target is unknown.

Primers for the PCR totalled 60 Vbeta and 13 Jbeta. Here immunoSEQ multiplex PCR was the method, and the copy in TCRdb shows in-frame clones only, minus some. The sample has some 200,000 clones, about 79% seen once. The study, taken as a whole, reports: TCR beta chains numbering about 160 were designated cytomegalovirus-associated.

The CDR3 consists of 11 residues. Germline V gives CDR1 LGHNT, CDR2 FRNRAP. V dropped 5 bases and J dropped 10 bases, with 10 bases sitting between them. The sample consisted of PBMCs. The receptor was derived from a boy between 2 and 15 years old in good health and CMV-seronegative. V and J are TRBV12-5 and TRBJ2-3; D perhaps matches TRBD2 (5 bases). For the CDR3, the DNA is TGTGCTAGTGGTCCTGCGGGCGCGCAGTATTTT. It yields the protein CASGPAGAQYF.